Shown below are 18 T cell receptor beta chains from a single sample sequenced in a study of patients and donors after allogeneic stem cell transplantation. TCRdb re-called the RT-PCR reads with MiXCR, one entry per CDR3 protein. The table lists 400,000 to 500,000 distinct CDR3 sequences, under 20% of them singletons, with 7% to 7.5% in the top ten. Sequencing used blood, either unsorted or a sorted T cell fraction (not recorded which). These receptor sequences come from a human donor who was either an allogeneic HSCT recipient or a stem cell or donor lymphocyte infusion donor (not recorded which). It is not recorded whose cells these are; they may come from a transplant donor.

This clonotype showed up many times. CDR3 DNA: TGTGCCAGCAGTTCTAGAACGGAGAACACAGATACGCAGTATTTT. Translating it yields CASSSRTENTDTQYF. This chain connects TRBV6-5 to TRBJ2-3; D is uncertain. Per germline, CDR1 MNHEY and CDR2 SVGAGI. The CDR3 consists of 15 residues. Trimming took off 4 bases at V and 2 bases at J, with 13 bases between the two ends.

This chain uses TRBV9 with TRBJ1-3; D is undetermined. Per the germline V gene, CDR1 is SGDLS and CDR2 is YYNGEE. The V gene lost 4 bases and the J gene lost 3 bases, with 8 bases spanning the gap. The CDR3 has 13 amino acids. The CDR3 nucleotides read TGTGCCAGCAGCTCGCAGCTTGGAAACACCATATATTTT. Translation: CASSSQLGNTIYF.

This chain joins TRBV4-3 and TRBJ2-3, with a weak D call TRBD1 (5 bases). The CDR3 has 15 amino acids. Trimming took off 0 bases at V and 2 bases at J, with 9 bases between the two ends. From germline, CDR1 is LGHNA and CDR2 YSLEER. As DNA, the CDR3 is TGCGCCAGCAGCCAAGATACCAGGGCCACAGATACGCAGTATTTT. This codes for CASSQDTRATDTQYF.

The V call is TRBV7-9, the J call TRBJ1-2; no clear D gene. The V gene lost 5 bases and the J gene lost 10 bases, with 11 bases spanning the gap. Germline V gene data show CDR1 as SEHNR and CDR2 as FQNEAQ (reference sequence). CDR3 length equals 11 residues. In DNA form, the CDR3 reads TGTGCCAGCAGCCCGCATGGAGTCTACACCTTC. Translated, it gives CASSPHGVYTF.

This clonotype was observed a few times. This chain links TRBV6-1 with TRBJ1-3; D is possibly TRBD1 (6 bases). The germline V gene encodes CDR1 MNHNS and CDR2 SASEGT. The V and J ends lost 2 bases and 1 base respectively, with 15 bases between them. The CDR3 has 17 residues. The CDR3 reads CASSEFSTGASGNTIYF. In nucleotides, the CDR3 is TGTGCCAGCAGTGAATTTTCGACAGGAGCTTCTGGAAACACCATATATTTT.

V is TRBV27 and J is TRBJ2-3; TRBD2 agrees at 9 bases. J gave up 2 bases and V 3 bases, and 6 bases lay outside the gene matches. Per germline, CDR1 MNHEY and CDR2 SMNVEV (reference sequence). The CDR3 loop spans 16 amino acids. CDR3 loop: CASSLPSGANTDTQYF. DNA for the CDR3: TGTGCCAGCAGTTTGCCTAGCGGGGCTAACACAGATACGCAGTATTTT.

The chain has TRBV15 and TRBJ2-3, with D possibly matching TRBD1 (5 bases). This CDR3 has 15 amino acids. Per germline, CDR1 LNHNV and CDR2 YYDKDF (reference sequence). V was shortened by 0 bases and J by 0 bases, with 7 bases between the two germline ends. The CDR3 DNA reads as TGTGCCACCAGCAGAGATGGGGCTAGCACAGATACGCAGTATTTT. Encoded protein: CATSRDGASTDTQYF.

In its sample, this clonotype was seen a few times. The CDR3 sequence: CASSHPRGQITDTQYF. CDR3 DNA: TGTGCCAGCAGCCACCCAAGGGGACAGATCACAGATACGCAGTATTTT. The rearrangement uses TRBV3-1 and TRBJ2-3, with TRBD1 identical over 7 bases. The CDR3 length is 16 residues. Germline CDR1 reads LGHDT; CDR2 reads YNNKEL (reference sequence). Unmatched junction bases numbered 8, after V lost 3 bases and J lost 2 bases.

V gene TRBV5-1 combines with J gene TRBJ2-7; no reliable D call. With 0 bases removed from V and 0 bases from J, the gap between germline ends came to 16 bases. The germline CDR1 and CDR2 sequences are SGHRS and YFSETQ. The CDR3 is 17 residues long. CDR3 DNA: TGCGCCAGCAGCTTGGGGCCTGGAAGCGAGTACTCCTACGAGCAGTACTTC. Encoded protein: CASSLGPGSEYSYEQYF.

This chain links TRBV4-2 with TRBJ2-1; 13 bases are shared with TRBD2. This CDR3 comprises 16 residues. Germline CDR1 reads LGHNA; CDR2 reads YNFKEQ. V lost 4 bases to trimming and J lost 4 bases; unmatched junction nucleotides: 4. The CDR3 bases are TGTGCCAGCAGCCCACCGACTAGCGGGGGGTACAATGAGCAGTTCTTC. As protein: CASSPPTSGGYNEQFF.

The chain uses TRBV5-1 and TRBJ2-3; D unresolved. The CDR3 covers 14 residues. Germline assignment: CDR1 SGHRS and CDR2 YFSETQ. The V end was cut by 2 bases, the J end by 2 bases, with 9 bases between. The CDR3 loop is CASSLRADTDTQYF. As DNA, the CDR3 is TGCGCCAGCAGCTTAAGGGCAGACACAGATACGCAGTATTTT.

The chain recombines TRBV7-9 with TRBJ1-1; D ambiguous. The CDR3 covers 13 residues. V lost 1 base and J lost 11, with 14 bases in between. Germline loops: CDR1 SEHNR, CDR2 FQNEAQ (reference sequence). The CDR3 DNA follows: TGTGCCAGCAGCTTAGGGCTACAGTTCCCGGCTTTCTTT. It codes for CASSLGLQFPAFF. Based on the CDR3 plus reference TRBV7-9 and TRBJ1-1, the full variable domain is DTGVSQNPRHKITKRGQNVTFRCDPISEHNRLYWYRQTLGQGPEFLTYFQNEAQLEKSRLLSDRFSAERPKGSFSTLEIQRTEQGDSAMYLCASSLGLQFPAFFGQGTRLTVV.

This chain connects TRBV11-3 to TRBJ2-7; 9 bases agree with TRBD1. The CDR3 has 15 amino acids. V was pared by 3 bases and J by 4 bases, with 7 bases of the junction left unmatched. From germline, CDR1 is SGHNT and CDR2 YENEEA. CDR3 sequence reads: CASSLTGTGPYEQYF. CDR3 DNA: TGTGCCAGCAGCTTGACCGGGACAGGGCCTTACGAGCAGTACTTC.

This clonotype was detected a few times. The rearrangement joins TRBV12-3 or TRBV12-4 to TRBJ2-1; 7 nucleotides match TRBD2. V was pared by 11 bases and J by 7 bases, with 8 bases of the junction left unmatched. The CDR3 is 12 residues long. CDR3 coding DNA: TGTGCCGTTCGGGAGGCGAGGAATGAGCAGTTCTTC. This sequence encodes CAVREARNEQFF.

The sample holds a few counts of this clonotype. This rearrangement joins TRBV3-1 to TRBJ2-1; 11 bases are a match to TRBD2. The V and J ends lost 3 bases and 7 bases, in that order; junction bases with no gene match: 11. The CDR3 has 17 amino acids. Germline assignment: CDR1 LGHDT and CDR2 YNNKEL (reference sequence). For the CDR3, the DNA is TGTGCCAGCAGCCACAATTTAGCGGGGGGGACGAGGAATGAGCAGTTCTTC. Amino acids: CASSHNLAGGTRNEQFF.

The CDR3 nucleotides read TGCAGTGCTAGAGATCGCCGGGGGGGGCCCACTGAAGCTTTCTTT. Translated: CSARDRRGGPTEAFF. The chain carries TRBV20-1 and TRBJ1-1; D may be TRBD1 (6 bases). This CDR3 has 15 amino acids. Germline values: CDR1 DFQATT, CDR2 SNEGSKA (reference sequence). V lost 0 bases and J 4 bases, leaving 15 bases between the germline ends.

This clonotype came up a few times. The chain employs TRBV11-2 and TRBJ1-1, with D possibly TRBD1 on 5 matching bases. This CDR3 is built from 14 residues. Germline loops: CDR1 SGHAT, CDR2 FQNNGV. V was clipped by 3 bases and J by 7 bases, with 15 bases between them. The CDR3 sequence: CASSLKTARREAFF. The CDR3 DNA reads TGTGCCAGCAGCTTGAAGACAGCCCGACGTGAAGCTTTCTTT.

This clonotype was detected a few times. The chain employs TRBV5-1 and TRBJ2-3; D unresolved. There are 14 residues in the CDR3. The V end was cut by 3 bases, the J end by 1 base, with 9 bases between. CDR1 is SGHRS, CDR2 YFSETQ, per germline. The CDR3 sequence is CASSSYSGTDTQYF. The CDR3 DNA reads as TGCGCCAGCAGCTCTTATTCCGGCACAGATACGCAGTATTTT.